What follows are 7 T cell receptor beta chains derived from one specimen sequenced in a study of Graves' ophthalmopathy and Graves' hyperthyroidism. Amplified material comprised TCR beta CDR3 regions derived from RNA transcripts. The authors performed first-round RT-PCR with HTBI primers and then a second-round multiplex PCR. Each CDR3 protein is one row after TCRdb ran MiXCR on the multiplex PCR reads. Found here are hundreds of thousands of distinct CDR3 sequences, more than 40% of them singletons; the top ten hold 3% to 3.5%. The sample comprised peripheral blood. The receptors come from an adult man with Graves' ophthalmopathy.

This clonotype was found many times. The chain is built from TRBV9 and TRBJ2-6; TRBD1 might be the D (5 bases). Trimming removed 6 bases at V and 2 bases at J, with 9 bases between. CDR3 length: 14 amino acids. Looked up from germline, CDR1 is SGDLS and CDR2 is YYNGEE. As DNA, the CDR3 is TGTGCCAGCAAAGGGGATGCTGGGGCCAACGTCCTGACTTTC. Amino acids: CASKGDAGANVLTF.

This clonotype was found a few times. The chain employs TRBV30 and TRBJ1-1; 7 bases are a match to TRBD1. Germline CDR1 is GTSNPN and CDR2 is SVGIG (reference sequence). The CDR3 spans 12 residues. With V trimmed by 6 bases and J by 6 bases, 7 bases remained unmatched. CDR3 region: CACNRGGPEAFF. CDR3 nucleotides: TGTGCCTGCAACAGGGGTGGGCCTGAAGCTTTCTTT.

To note about this clonotype: Likely a read error: the CDR3 ends without its conserved phenylalanine or tryptophan. It is unclear where the CDR3 begins or ends on the DNA, so no DNA is shown, and the CDR3 is as TCRdb lists it. The CDR3 spells CASSSPDR. This chain joins TRBV7-9 and TRBJ2-7; TRBD1 is the table's D call, not checked against the DNA. CDR1 and CDR2 (germline): SEHNR, FQNEAQ (reference sequence). The CDR3 spans 8 residues, counting both ends.

Note on this clonotype: The CDR3 carries no conserved terminal phenylalanine or tryptophan, so it likely arises from a read error. The chain joins TRBV2 to TRBJ2-7; 7 positions match TRBD1. CDR3 length equals 13 residues. Trimming took 7 bases from V and 2 from J; bases not matched to a gene: 5. Germline assignment: CDR1 SNHLY and CDR2 FYNNEI. CDR3 DNA sequence: TGTGCCAGCACTGACAGGGCCCCCTACGAGCAGTACTAC. It translates to CASTDRAPYEQYY.

This clonotype was observed at least ten times. This chain links TRBV19 with TRBJ1-5; tentative D call: TRBD1 (5 bases). The CDR3 contains 13 residues. Germline assignment: CDR1 LNHDA and CDR2 SQIVND (reference sequence). Deletions cut 5 bases from V and 5 bases from J, with 10 bases between. The CDR3 DNA reads as TGTGCCAGTAGTGCGACAGCTTATCAGCCCCAGCATTTT. Amino acid sequence: CASSATAYQPQHF.

This clonotype appeared many times. The chain uses TRBV9 and TRBJ1-4; D not certain. Germline-derived CDR1 and CDR2 are SGDLS and YYNGEE. V was shortened by 2 bases and J by 8 bases, with 10 bases between the two germline ends. The CDR3 contains 13 residues. The CDR3 here is CASSVRGGEKLFF. CDR3 in DNA: TGTGCCAGCAGCGTCCGGGGTGGCGAAAAACTGTTTTTT. The full variable domain, rest sourced from reference TRBV9 and TRBJ1-4, is DSGVTQTPKHLITATGQRVTLRCSPRSGDLSVYWYQQSLDQGLQFLIQYYNGEERAKGNILERFSAQQFPDLHSELNLSSLELGDSALYFCASSVRGGEKLFFGSGTQLSVL.

With regard to this clonotype: A read error is possible here, since a much larger clone lies one base away. The genes are TRBV5-1 and TRBJ2-7; TRBD2 might be the D (5 bases). Germline V lookup: CDR1 SGHRS, CDR2 YFSETQ. The CDR3 is 15 amino acids. CDR3 residues: CASGLDGGRGYEQYF. The CDR3 DNA is TGCGCCAGCGGCTTGGACGGCGGACGGGGCTACGAGCAGTACTTC. Full variable domain (missing parts from reference TRBV5-1 and TRBJ2-7): KAGVTQTPRYLIKTRGQQVTLSCSPISGHRSVSWYQQTPGQGLQFLFEYFSETQRNKGNFPGRFSGRQFSNSRSEMNVSTLELGDSALYLCASGLDGGRGYEQYFGPGTRLTVT.